These 21 T cell receptor beta chains share one sample of origin, sequenced in a study of blood T cell repertoires in COVID-19. The protocol was immunoSEQ multiplex PCR, while the TCRdb copy is restricted to in-frame clones and leaves out a portion. The top ten clones hold roughly 8.4% of a sample with over 45,000 clones, more than 70% of them seen once. Sequencing was done on a sample of peripheral blood. The receptors were gathered from a man aged 60 to 75 with active COVID-19.

V is TRBV6-5 and J is TRBJ2-7; 7 bases are shared with TRBD1. V dropped 2 bases and J dropped 3; count of bases not matched to a gene: 1. Per germline, CDR1 MNHEY and CDR2 SVGAGI. The CDR3 covers 13 residues. CDR3 sequence: CASSYRTGYEQYF. The CDR3 bases are TGTGCCAGCAGTTACCGGACAGGCTACGAGCAGTACTTC.

This clone was picked up a small number of times. The chain employs TRBV11-2 and TRBJ2-4; 8 bases align to TRBD2. V was pared by 5 bases and J by 3 bases, with 6 bases of the junction left unmatched. The CDR3 totals 15 residues. Germline V gene data show CDR1 as SGHAT and CDR2 as FQNNGV. The DNA for the CDR3 is TGTGCCAGCAGCCCGGGGGGGAAGGGCAAAAACATTCAGTACTTC. It codes for CASSPGGKGKNIQYF.

This chain uses TRBV29-1 with TRBJ1-2; D is unresolved. Germline assignment: CDR1 SQVTM and CDR2 ANQGSEA. CDR3 length equals 12 residues. The V and J ends lost 4 bases and 6 bases respectively, with 12 bases between them. The CDR3 here is CSVVPGSDGYTF. DNA of the CDR3: TGCAGCGTTGTACCGGGTAGCGATGGCTACACCTTC.

The rearrangement joins TRBV5-1 to TRBJ1-6; the D gene is possibly TRBD1 (6 bases). The CDR3 is 15 residues long. From germline, CDR1 is SGHRS and CDR2 YFSETQ. V lost 2 bases to trimming and J lost 5 bases, with 11 bases between them. In nucleotides, the CDR3 is TGCGCCAGCAGCTTTCGGACAGCTGATAATTCACCCCTCCACTTT. The encoded protein is CASSFRTADNSPLHF.

This chain joins TRBV5-8 and TRBJ1-2; 9 bases align to TRBD1. In germline, CDR1 is SGHTS, CDR2 YDEGEE. J gave up 4 bases and V 4 bases, and 5 bases lay outside the gene matches. The CDR3 has 14 residues. In nucleotides, the CDR3 is TGTGCCAGCAGCCACACAGGGGGCGGCTATGGCTACACCTTC. This codes for CASSHTGGGYGYTF.

The genes are TRBV2 and TRBJ2-1, with 12 bases fitting TRBD2. V shed 2 bases, J shed 1 base, and the junction held 6 bases outside the gene matches. Germline V CDR1 and CDR2: SNHLY, FYNNEI. The CDR3 covers 18 residues. CDR3 sequence: CASSEILAGGWSYNEQFF. In DNA form, the CDR3 reads TGTGCCAGCAGTGAAATACTAGCGGGAGGCTGGTCCTACAATGAGCAGTTCTTC. Full variable domain (outside the CDR3, taken from reference TRBV2 and TRBJ2-1): EPEVTQTPSHQVTQMGQEVILRCVPISNHLYFYWYRQILGQKVEFLVSFYNNEISEKSEIFDDQFSVERPDGSNFTLKIRSTKLEDSAMYFCASSEILAGGWSYNEQFFGPGTRLTVL.

In this sample, this clone turned up once. The chain uses TRBV21-1 and TRBJ2-1; whether TRBD2, the table's D call, matches the DNA was not checked. TRBV21-1 is noted as a pseudogene. This CDR3 spans 19 amino acids. This CDR3 is CASSTRTILAGGPVGEQFF. CDR3 DNA sequence: TGTGCCAGCAGCACTCGGACTATACTAGCGGGAGGGCCTGTGGGTGAGCAGTTCTTC.

The chain joins TRBV10-1 to TRBJ2-2; maybe TRBD2 (5 bases). CDR1 WNHNN and CDR2 SYGVQD come from the germline V gene (reference sequence). The CDR3 runs to 14 residues. Trimming cost V 3 bases and J 4 bases, with 9 bases left between them. CDR3 protein: CASSDHRGTGELFF. The CDR3 DNA reads TGCGCCAGCAGTGACCATCGGGGCACCGGGGAGCTGTTTTTT.

The rearrangement joins TRBV11-3 to TRBJ1-2; 9 nucleotides agree with TRBD1. Germline V gene sequence: CDR1 SGHNT, CDR2 YENEEA. The CDR3 runs to 14 residues. V lost 7 bases and J lost 8; bases outside the gene matches: 11. As DNA, the CDR3 is TGTGCCAGCATCACCGGGACAGGGACGCAAGGCTACACCTTC. Translating gives CASITGTGTQGYTF.

The CDR3 bases are TGTGCCAGCAGTTCGCACGCTAGCGACTACAATGAGCAGTTCTTC. Translation: CASSSHASDYNEQFF. The chain joins TRBV6-9 to TRBJ2-1, with D possibly TRBD2 on 6 matching bases. CDR1 is MNHGY, CDR2 SVAAGI, per germline. The ends were cut back, 4 bases at V and 3 bases at J, with 13 bases in the middle. This CDR3 is 15 amino acids long.

This chain joins TRBV6-5 and TRBJ1-5, with D possibly TRBD1 on 6 matching bases. The CDR3 totals 13 residues. Germline loops: CDR1 MNHEY, CDR2 SVGAGI. V shed 9 bases and J shed 2 bases, with 11 bases lying between them. This CDR3 is CASYRAGNQPQHF. As DNA, the CDR3 is TGTGCCAGTTACAGGGCCGGCAATCAGCCCCAGCATTTT.

The rearrangement joins TRBV3-1 (or the pseudogene TRBV3-2) to TRBJ2-7, with 11 positions matching TRBD2. Germline V gene data show CDR1 as LGHDT and CDR2 as YNNKEL (reference sequence). The CDR3 is 14 amino acids. The V segment lost 4 bases and the J segment 3 bases; nucleotides outside the gene matches: 2. The chain's CDR3 is CASSRLAGIYEQYF. The CDR3 nucleotides are TGTGCCAGCAGCCGACTAGCGGGGATCTACGAGCAGTACTTC.

The chain is built from TRBV6-1 and TRBJ1-2, with TRBD1 as a possible D gene (5 bases). CDR3 length: 16 amino acids. Germline V gene data show CDR1 as MNHNS and CDR2 as SASEGT. The V and J ends lost 4 bases and 1 base respectively, with 16 bases between them. The CDR3 DNA reads as TGTGCCAGCAGTGCACGCGTGGGGGGGAATAACTATGGCTACACCTTC. Its protein product is CASSARVGGNNYGYTF.

The J gene is TRBJ1-2, the V gene TRBV9; TRBD1 matches 7 bases. Per the germline V gene, CDR1 is SGDLS and CDR2 is YYNGEE. The V segment lost 3 bases and the J segment 3 bases; nucleotides outside the gene matches: 5. The CDR3 is 14 residues long. Here the CDR3 reads CASSATGRHYGYTF. The CDR3 bases are TGTGCCAGCAGCGCGACAGGGCGACACTATGGCTACACCTTC.

This clone was seen a few times. The chain recombines TRBV18 with TRBJ1-2, with 9 bases that match TRBD1. The CDR3 is made up of 17 amino acids. Trimming removed 1 base from V and 4 bases from J; junction bases left unmatched: 10. Germline CDR1 and CDR2: KGHSH and LQKENI. The CDR3 sequence: CASSPRQGESLSYGYTF. In DNA, the CDR3 is TGTGCCAGCTCACCACGACAGGGGGAGAGCTTAAGCTATGGCTACACCTTC.

V gene TRBV2 combines with J gene TRBJ1-3, with D uncertain. This CDR3 contains 17 residues. The V gene lost 6 bases and the J gene lost 2 bases, with 20 bases spanning the gap. CDR1 SNHLY and CDR2 FYNNEI come from the germline V gene. The CDR3 spells CASRNEFRELTGNTIYF. In DNA, the CDR3 is TGTGCCAGCAGAAACGAGTTCCGGGAACTCACTGGAAACACCATATATTTT.

This chain joins TRBV6-5 and TRBJ2-2, with D maybe TRBD1 (5 bases). The CDR3 extends over 16 amino acids. Germline assignment: CDR1 MNHEY and CDR2 SVGAGI. Deletions cut 0 bases from V and 6 bases from J, with 14 bases between. The CDR3 sequence: CASSYSWGDAAGELFF. The CDR3 bases are TGTGCCAGCAGTTACTCCTGGGGCGACGCGGCCGGGGAGCTGTTTTTT.

Here the CDR3 reads CASSQSGGRIGCEDTGELFF. The CDR3 DNA reads as TGCGCCAGCAGTCAATCAGGGGGCAGGATAGGCTGCGAAGACACCGGGGAGCTGTTTTTT. The chain employs TRBV23-1 and TRBJ2-2, with 7 positions matching TRBD1. TRBV23-1 falls under the ORF class, with uncertain function. The CDR3 is 20 amino acids. V was pared by 0 bases and J by 3 bases, with 16 bases of the junction left unmatched.

The V gene is TRBV27, the J gene TRBJ1-5; D remains unclear. The CDR3 is 14 amino acids. In germline, CDR1 is MNHEY, CDR2 SMNVEV (reference sequence). V shed 5 bases and J shed 7 bases, with 15 bases lying between them. The CDR3: CASSPNPGEQPQHF. CDR3 DNA: TGTGCCAGCAGTCCCAACCCGGGTGAGCAGCCCCAGCATTTT.

V and J are TRBV9 and TRBJ1-1, with 7 nucleotides matching TRBD1. Germline CDR1 is SGDLS and CDR2 is YYNGEE. CDR3 size: 16 residues. J was trimmed by 1 base and V by 3 bases; bases with no gene match: 9. CDR3 nucleotide sequence: TGTGCCAGCAGCGACCGAGAGGGACAGAAGAACACTGAAGCTTTCTTT. Its protein product is CASSDREGQKNTEAFF.

The chain recombines TRBV24-1 with TRBJ1-5; 8 bases align to TRBD1. The germline V gene encodes CDR1 KGHDR and CDR2 SFDVKD. The length of the CDR3 is 18 residues. After removal of 2 bases from V and 3 bases from J, the junction contained 11 bases not matched to a gene. The CDR3 loop reads CATSDSDRATPNNQPQHF. The CDR3 region has the DNA TGTGCCACCAGTGATTCGGACAGGGCAACTCCTAACAATCAGCCCCAGCATTTT.